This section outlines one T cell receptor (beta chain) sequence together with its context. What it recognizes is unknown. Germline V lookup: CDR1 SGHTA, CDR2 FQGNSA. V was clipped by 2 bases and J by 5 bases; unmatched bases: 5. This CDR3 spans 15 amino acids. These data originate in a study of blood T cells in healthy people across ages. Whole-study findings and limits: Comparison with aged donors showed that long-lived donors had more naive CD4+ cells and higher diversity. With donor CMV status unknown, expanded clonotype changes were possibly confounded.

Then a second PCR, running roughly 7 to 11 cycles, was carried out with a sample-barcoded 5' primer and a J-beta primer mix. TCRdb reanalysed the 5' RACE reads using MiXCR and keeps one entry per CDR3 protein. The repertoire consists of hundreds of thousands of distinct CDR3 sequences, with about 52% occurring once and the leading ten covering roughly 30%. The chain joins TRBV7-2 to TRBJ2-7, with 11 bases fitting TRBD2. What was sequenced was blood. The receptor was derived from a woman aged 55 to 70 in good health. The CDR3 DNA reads TGTGCCAGCAGCTTAAGAATAGCGGGAGGGGACGAGCAGTACTTC. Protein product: CASSLRIAGGDEQYF.